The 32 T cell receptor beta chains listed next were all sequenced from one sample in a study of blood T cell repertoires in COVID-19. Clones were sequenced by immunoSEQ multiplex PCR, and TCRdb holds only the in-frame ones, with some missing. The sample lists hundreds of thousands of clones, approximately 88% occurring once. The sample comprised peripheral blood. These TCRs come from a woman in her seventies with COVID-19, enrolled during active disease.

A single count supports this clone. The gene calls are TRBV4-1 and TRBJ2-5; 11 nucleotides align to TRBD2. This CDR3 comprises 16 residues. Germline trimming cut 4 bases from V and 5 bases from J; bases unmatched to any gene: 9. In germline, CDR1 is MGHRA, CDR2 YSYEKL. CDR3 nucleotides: TGCGCCAGCAGCCTCGACTCTGGACTAGCGGGTGAGACCCAGTACTTC. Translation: CASSLDSGLAGETQYF.

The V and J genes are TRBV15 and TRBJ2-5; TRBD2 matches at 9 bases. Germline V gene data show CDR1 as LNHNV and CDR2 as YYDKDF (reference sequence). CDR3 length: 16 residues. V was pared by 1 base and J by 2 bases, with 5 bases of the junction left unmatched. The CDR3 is CATSRVAGEGQETQYF. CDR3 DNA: TGTGCCACCAGCAGAGTAGCGGGAGAGGGTCAAGAGACCCAGTACTTC. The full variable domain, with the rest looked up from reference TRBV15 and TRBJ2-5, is DAMVIQNPRYQVTQFGKPVTLSCSQTLNHNVMYWYQQKSSQAPKLLFHYYDKDFNNEADTPDNFQSRRPNTSFCFLDIRSPGLGDTAMYLCATSRVAGEGQETQYFGPGTRLLVL.

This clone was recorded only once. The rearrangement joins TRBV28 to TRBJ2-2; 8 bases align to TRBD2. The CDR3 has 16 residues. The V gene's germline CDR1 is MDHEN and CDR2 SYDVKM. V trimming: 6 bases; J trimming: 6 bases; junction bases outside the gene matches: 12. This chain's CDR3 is CASRPPAGGIAGELFF. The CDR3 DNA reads TGTGCCAGCAGACCCCCTGCGGGGGGAATAGCCGGGGAGCTGTTTTTT.

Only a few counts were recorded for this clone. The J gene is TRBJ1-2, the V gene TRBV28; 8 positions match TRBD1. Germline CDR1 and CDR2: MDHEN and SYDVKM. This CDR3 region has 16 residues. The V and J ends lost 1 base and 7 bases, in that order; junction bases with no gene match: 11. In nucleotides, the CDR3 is TGTGCCAGCAGTTTATTGCAGGGGGCCGATTTAGGTGGCTACACCTTC. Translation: CASSLLQGADLGGYTF.

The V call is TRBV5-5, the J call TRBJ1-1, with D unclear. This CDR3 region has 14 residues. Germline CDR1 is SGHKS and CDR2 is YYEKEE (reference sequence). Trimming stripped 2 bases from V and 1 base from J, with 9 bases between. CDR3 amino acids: CASSLSGANTEAFF. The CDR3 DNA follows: TGTGCCAGCAGCTTATCGGGAGCGAACACTGAAGCTTTCTTT.

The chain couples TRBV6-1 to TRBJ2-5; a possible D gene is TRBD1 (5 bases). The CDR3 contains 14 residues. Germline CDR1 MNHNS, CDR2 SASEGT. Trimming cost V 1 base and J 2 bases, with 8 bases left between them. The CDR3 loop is CASSEGGSQETQYF. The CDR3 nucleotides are TGTGCCAGCAGTGAAGGGGGCAGTCAAGAGACCCAGTACTTC.

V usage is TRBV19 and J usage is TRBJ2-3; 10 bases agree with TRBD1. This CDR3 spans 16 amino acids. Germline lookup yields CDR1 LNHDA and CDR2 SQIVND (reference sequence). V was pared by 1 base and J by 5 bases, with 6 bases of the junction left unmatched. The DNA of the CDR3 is TGTGCCAGTAGTATAGGAAGACAGGGGGCTGAAGATACGCAGTATTTT. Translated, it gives CASSIGRQGAEDTQYF.

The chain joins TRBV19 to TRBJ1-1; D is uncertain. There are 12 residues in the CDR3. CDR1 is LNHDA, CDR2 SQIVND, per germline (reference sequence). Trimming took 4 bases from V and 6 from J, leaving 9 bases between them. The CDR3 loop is CASSTGRAEAFF. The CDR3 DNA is TGTGCCAGTAGTACTGGTCGCGCTGAAGCTTTCTTT.

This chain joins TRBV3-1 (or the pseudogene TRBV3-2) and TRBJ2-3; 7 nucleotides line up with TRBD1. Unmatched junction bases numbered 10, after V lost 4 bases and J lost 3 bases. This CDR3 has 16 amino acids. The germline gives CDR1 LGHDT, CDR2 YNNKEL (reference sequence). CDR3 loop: CASSLRQGGMTDTQYF. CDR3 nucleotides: TGTGCCAGCAGCCTACGACAGGGTGGAATGACAGATACGCAGTATTTT.

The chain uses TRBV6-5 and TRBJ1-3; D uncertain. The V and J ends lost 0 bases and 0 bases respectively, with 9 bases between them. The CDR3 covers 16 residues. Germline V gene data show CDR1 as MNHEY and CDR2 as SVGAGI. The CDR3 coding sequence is TGTGCCAGCAGTTACTCGTCGGGGAGCTCTGGAAACACCATATATTTT. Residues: CASSYSSGSSGNTIYF.

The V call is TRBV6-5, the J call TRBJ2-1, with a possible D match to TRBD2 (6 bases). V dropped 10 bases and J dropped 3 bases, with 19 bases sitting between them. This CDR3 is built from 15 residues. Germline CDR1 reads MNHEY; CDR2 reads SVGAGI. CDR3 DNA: TGTGCCACCAAAAACAGGAGGGCAGGCTACAATGAGCAGTTCTTC. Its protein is CATKNRRAGYNEQFF.

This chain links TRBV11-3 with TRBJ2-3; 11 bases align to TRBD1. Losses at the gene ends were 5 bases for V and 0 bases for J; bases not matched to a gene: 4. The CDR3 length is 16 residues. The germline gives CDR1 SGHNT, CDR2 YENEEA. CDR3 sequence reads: CASSHGTGGSTDTQYF. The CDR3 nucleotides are TGTGCCAGCAGCCACGGGACAGGGGGTAGCACAGATACGCAGTATTTT.

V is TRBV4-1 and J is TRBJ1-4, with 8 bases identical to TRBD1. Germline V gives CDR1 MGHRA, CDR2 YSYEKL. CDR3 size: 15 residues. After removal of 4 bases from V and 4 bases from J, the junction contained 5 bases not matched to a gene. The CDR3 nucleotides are TGCGCCAGCAGCCTGCCGGACAGGGATAATGAAAAACTGTTTTTT. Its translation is CASSLPDRDNEKLFF.

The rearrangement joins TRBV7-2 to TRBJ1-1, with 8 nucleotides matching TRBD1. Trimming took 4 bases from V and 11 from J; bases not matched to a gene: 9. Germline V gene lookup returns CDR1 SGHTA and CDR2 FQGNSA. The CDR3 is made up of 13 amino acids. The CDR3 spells CASSSRQGMIAFF. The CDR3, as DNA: TGTGCCAGCAGCTCTCGACAGGGGATGATTGCTTTCTTT.

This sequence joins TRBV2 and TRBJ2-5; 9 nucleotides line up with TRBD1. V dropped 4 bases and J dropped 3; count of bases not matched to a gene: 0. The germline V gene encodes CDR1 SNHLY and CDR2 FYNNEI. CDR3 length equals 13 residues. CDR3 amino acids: CASSGTGEETQYF. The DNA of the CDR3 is TGTGCCAGCAGTGGGACAGGGGAAGAGACCCAGTACTTC.

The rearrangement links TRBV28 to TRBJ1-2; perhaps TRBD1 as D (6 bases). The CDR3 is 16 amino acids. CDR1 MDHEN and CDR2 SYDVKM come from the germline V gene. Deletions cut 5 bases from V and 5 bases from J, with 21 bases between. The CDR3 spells CASSLTGLAQGYGYTF. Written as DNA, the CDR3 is TGTGCCAGCAGTCTCACTGGTCTTGCACAGGGTTATGGCTACACCTTC.

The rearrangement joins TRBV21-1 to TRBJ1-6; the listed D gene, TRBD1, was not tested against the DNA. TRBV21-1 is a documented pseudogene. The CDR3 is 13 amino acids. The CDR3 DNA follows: TGTGCCAGCAGCAGGGGCAGCAATTCACCCCTCCACTTT. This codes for CASSRGSNSPLHF.

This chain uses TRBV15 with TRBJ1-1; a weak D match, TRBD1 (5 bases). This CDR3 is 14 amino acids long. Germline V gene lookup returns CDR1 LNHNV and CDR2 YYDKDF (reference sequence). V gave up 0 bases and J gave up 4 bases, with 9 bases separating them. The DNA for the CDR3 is TGTGCCACCAGCAGAGATCAGGGCACCACTGAAGCTTTCTTT. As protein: CATSRDQGTTEAFF.

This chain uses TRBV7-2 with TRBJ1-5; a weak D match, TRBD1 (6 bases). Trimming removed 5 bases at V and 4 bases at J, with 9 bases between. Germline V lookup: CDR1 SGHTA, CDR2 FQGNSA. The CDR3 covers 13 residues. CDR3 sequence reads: CASSVTGNQPQHF. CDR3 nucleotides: TGTGCCAGCAGCGTGACAGGAAATCAGCCCCAGCATTTT.

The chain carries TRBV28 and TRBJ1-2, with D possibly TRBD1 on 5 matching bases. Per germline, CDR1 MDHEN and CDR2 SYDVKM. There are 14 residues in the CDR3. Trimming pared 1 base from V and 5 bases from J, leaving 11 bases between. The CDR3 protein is CASSLSQGWYGYTF. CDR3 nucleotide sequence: TGTGCCAGCAGTTTATCCCAGGGTTGGTATGGCTACACCTTC.

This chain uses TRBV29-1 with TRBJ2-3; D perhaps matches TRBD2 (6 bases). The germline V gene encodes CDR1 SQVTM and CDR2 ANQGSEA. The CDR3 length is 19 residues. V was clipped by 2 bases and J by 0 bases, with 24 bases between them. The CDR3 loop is CSVEPGAAGFTRSTDTQYF. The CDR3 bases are TGCAGCGTTGAACCGGGAGCCGCCGGATTTACGCGTAGCACAGATACGCAGTATTTT.

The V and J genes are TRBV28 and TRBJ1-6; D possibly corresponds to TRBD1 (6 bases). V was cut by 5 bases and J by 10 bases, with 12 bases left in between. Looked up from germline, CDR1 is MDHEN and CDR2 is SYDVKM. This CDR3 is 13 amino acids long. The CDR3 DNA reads TGTGCCAGCAGTCCCGGGACAACCTCACCCCTCCACTTT. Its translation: CASSPGTTSPLHF.

The CDR3: CASSIGFGTGNQPQHF. CDR3 DNA: TGTGCCAGTAGTATAGGCTTCGGGACAGGGAATCAGCCCCAGCATTTT. This chain uses TRBV19 with TRBJ1-5; 9 positions agree with TRBD1. Losses at the gene ends were 1 base for V and 4 bases for J; bases not matched to a gene: 5. The CDR3 runs 16 residues. CDR1 and CDR2 from the germline V gene are LNHDA and SQIVND (reference sequence).

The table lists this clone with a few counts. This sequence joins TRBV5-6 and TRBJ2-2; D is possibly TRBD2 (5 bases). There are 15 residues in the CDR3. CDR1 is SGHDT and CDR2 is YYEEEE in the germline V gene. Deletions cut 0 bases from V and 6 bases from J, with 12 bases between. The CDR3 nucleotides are TGTGCCAGCAGCTTGGCGGGGTTACTAGCCGGGGAGCTGTTTTTT. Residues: CASSLAGLLAGELFF.

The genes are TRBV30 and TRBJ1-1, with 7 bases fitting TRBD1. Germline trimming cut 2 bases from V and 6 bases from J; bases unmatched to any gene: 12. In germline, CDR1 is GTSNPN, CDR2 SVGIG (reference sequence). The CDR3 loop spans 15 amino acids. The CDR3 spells CAWSSSGQIFPEAFF. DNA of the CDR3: TGTGCCTGGAGTTCATCGGGACAGATCTTTCCTGAAGCTTTCTTT.

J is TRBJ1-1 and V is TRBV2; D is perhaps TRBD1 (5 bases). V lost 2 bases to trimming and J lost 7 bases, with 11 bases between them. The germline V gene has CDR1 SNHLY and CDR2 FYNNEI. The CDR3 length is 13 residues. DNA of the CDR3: TGTGCCAGCAGTGAATTCAGGGAGGGTGAAGCTTTCTTT. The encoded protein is CASSEFREGEAFF.

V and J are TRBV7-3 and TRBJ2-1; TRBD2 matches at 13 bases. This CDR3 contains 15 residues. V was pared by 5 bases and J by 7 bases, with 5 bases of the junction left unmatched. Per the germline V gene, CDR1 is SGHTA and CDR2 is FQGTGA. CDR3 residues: CASSPGLAGKNEQFF. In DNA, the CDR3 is TGTGCCAGCAGCCCGGGACTAGCGGGAAAAAATGAGCAGTTCTTC.

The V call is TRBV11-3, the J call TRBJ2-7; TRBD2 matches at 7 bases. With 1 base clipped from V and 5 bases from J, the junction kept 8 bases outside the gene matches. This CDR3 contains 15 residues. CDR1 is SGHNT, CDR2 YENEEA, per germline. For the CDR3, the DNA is TGTGCCAGCAGCTTAGGGGCGGGAGATGGCCACGAGCAGTACTTC. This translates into CASSLGAGDGHEQYF.

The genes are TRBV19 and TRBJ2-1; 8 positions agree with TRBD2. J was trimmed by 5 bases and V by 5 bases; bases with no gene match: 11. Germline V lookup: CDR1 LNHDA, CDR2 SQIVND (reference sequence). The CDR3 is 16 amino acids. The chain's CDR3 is CASSRRGSGSNNEQFF. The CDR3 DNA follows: TGTGCCAGTAGTCGACGTGGGAGCGGGAGCAACAATGAGCAGTTCTTC.

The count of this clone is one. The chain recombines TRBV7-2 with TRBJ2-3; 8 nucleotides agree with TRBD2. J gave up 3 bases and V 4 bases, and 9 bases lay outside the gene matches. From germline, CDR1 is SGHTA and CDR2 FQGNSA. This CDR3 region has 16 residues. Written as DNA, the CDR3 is TGTGCCAGCAGCTCGGGCCCGGGACTAGTGACAGATACGCAGTATTTT. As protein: CASSSGPGLVTDTQYF.

The DNA for the CDR3 is TGTGCCAGCTCACAGGGGGCGGAAACTAGCGGAGAGACCCAGTACTTC. Its translation: CASSQGAETSGETQYF. J is TRBJ2-5 and V is TRBV18; a weak D match, TRBD2 (8 bases). Germline CDR1 is KGHSH and CDR2 is LQKENI. CDR3 length: 16 residues. Trimming stripped 4 bases from V and 4 bases from J, with 19 bases between.

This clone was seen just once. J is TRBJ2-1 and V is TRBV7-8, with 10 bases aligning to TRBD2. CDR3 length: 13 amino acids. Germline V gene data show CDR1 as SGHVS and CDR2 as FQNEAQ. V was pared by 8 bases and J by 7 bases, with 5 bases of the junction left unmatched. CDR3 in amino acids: CASEASGRNEQFF. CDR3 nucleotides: TGTGCCAGCGAGGCTAGCGGGAGAAATGAGCAGTTCTTC.